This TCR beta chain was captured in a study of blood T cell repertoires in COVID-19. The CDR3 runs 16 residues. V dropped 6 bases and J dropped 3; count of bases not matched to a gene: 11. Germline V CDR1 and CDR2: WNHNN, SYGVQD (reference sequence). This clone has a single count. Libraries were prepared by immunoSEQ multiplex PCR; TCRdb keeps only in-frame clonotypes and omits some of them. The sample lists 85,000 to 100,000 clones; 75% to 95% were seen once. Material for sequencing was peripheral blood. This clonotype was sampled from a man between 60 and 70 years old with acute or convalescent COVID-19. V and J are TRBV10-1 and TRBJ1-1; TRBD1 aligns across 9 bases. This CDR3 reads CASSTDRGGGHTEAFF. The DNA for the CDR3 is TGCGCCAGCAGCACGGACAGGGGCGGTGGTCACACTGAAGCTTTCTTT.